The present entry profiles one TCR beta chain with its context. Its target is not known. This sample is drawn from a study of T cell repertoires in cytomegalovirus infection. V was cut by 5 bases and J by 4 bases, with 19 bases left in between. From germline, CDR1 is SEHNR and CDR2 FQNEAQ (reference sequence). The CDR3 covers 16 residues. TCRdb used MiXCR to reprocess the reads, holding one entry per CDR3 protein. The table has approximately 110,000 distinct CDR3 sequences, less than 30% seen once. The gene calls are TRBV7-9 and TRBJ2-3, with D perhaps TRBD2 (6 bases). This TCR derives from a human donor in good health (CMV status not recorded). Some clones in this sample may be carry-over from other donors' samples. This specimen was CD8+ T cells from cultured PBMCs, taken from culture after CMV antigen stimulation. CDR3 residues: CASSHSFWGVADTQYF. The CDR3 region has the DNA TGTGCCAGCAGCCACAGCTTCTGGGGGGTAGCAGATACGCAGTATTTT.